Below, 20 T cell receptor beta chains from the same sample are listed, as sequenced in a study of T cells in Graves' hyperthyroidism and ophthalmopathy. Amplified TCR beta CDR3 regions derived from RNA transcripts. HTBI primers were employed in a first-round RT-PCR of the TCR CDR3. TCRdb itself ran the multiplex PCR reads through MiXCR, one entry per CDR3 protein. There are over 700,000 distinct CDR3 sequences in the sample; over 15% occur only once, and approximately 15% lies in the top ten. The sample was blood. The receptors stem from a woman between 50 and 59 years old with Graves' hyperthyroidism that later progressed to Graves' ophthalmopathy.

The CDR3 region has the DNA TGTGCCAGCAGCTTAACAGCCGGCGCTGAAGCTTTCTTT. It codes for CASSLTAGAEAFF. The chain is built from TRBV5-6 and TRBJ1-1; no firm D call. Germline V lookup: CDR1 SGHDT, CDR2 YYEEEE. Trimming left V 2 bases short and J 6 bases short, with 11 bases between. The CDR3 length is 13 residues.

This clonotype has only a few counts. The chain employs TRBV28 and TRBJ1-2, with no clear D. The CDR3 extends over 14 amino acids. Germline V gene data show CDR1 as MDHEN and CDR2 as SYDVKM. The V end lost 7 bases, the J end lost 3 bases, and 15 bases lay between the germline ends. In nucleotides, the CDR3 is TGTGCCAGCACCCCCGGTAGGCAGCACTATGGCTACACCTTC. Translated: CASTPGRQHYGYTF.

This clonotype was detected many times. This chain links TRBV27 with TRBJ1-1; TRBD1 might be the D (6 bases). The CDR3 is 13 amino acids. Deletions cut 5 bases from V and 6 bases from J, with 13 bases between. The germline V gene has CDR1 MNHEY and CDR2 SMNVEV (reference sequence). Here the CDR3 DNA reads TGTGCCAGCAGTCCCTCAGGGGAGCCTGAAGCTTTCTTT. Protein: CASSPSGEPEAFF.

Only a few counts were recorded for this clonotype. The chain couples TRBV12-3 or TRBV12-4 to TRBJ2-1, with 13 bases identical to TRBD2. CDR3 length equals 15 residues. The J segment lost 9 bases and the V segment lost 5 bases, leaving 7 bases of the junction unmatched. CDR3 bases: TGTGCCAGCAGTCCAGGACTAGCGGGAGTAGGTGAGCAGTTCTTC. It translates to CASSPGLAGVGEQFF.

At least ten counts were recorded for this clonotype. Written as DNA, the CDR3 is TGTGCCAGCAGACGACAGGGTAGCAAAAACATTCAGTACTTC. It yields the protein CASRRQGSKNIQYF. The chain has TRBV27 and TRBJ2-4; TRBD1 agrees at 7 bases. V gave up 6 bases and J gave up 3 bases; unmatched junction bases: 5. CDR1 MNHEY and CDR2 SMNVEV come from the germline V gene (reference sequence). The CDR3 sequence is 14 residues long.

The chain combines TRBV29-1 with TRBJ1-2; D remains unclear. V dropped 6 bases and J dropped 1 base, with 12 bases sitting between them. Germline loops: CDR1 SQVTM, CDR2 ANQGSEA. This CDR3 comprises 13 residues. The CDR3 coding sequence is TGCAGCGTACCTTCTCGGATTAACTATGGCTACACCTTC. It translates to CSVPSRINYGYTF. Complete variable domain (other parts from reference TRBV29-1 and TRBJ1-2): SAVISQKPSRDICQRGTSLTIQCQVDSQVTMMFWYRQQPGQSLTLIATANQGSEATYESGFVIDKFPISRPNLTFSTLTVSNMSPEDSSIYLCSVPSRINYGYTFGSGTRLTVV.

The rearrangement uses TRBV7-9 and TRBJ1-4; no clear D. V was pared by 1 base and J by 3 bases, with 9 bases between. The CDR3 is 15 amino acids. Germline loops: CDR1 SEHNR, CDR2 FQNEAQ (reference sequence). The DNA for the CDR3 is TGTGCCAGCAGCTTAGTAGGGAGGCCTAATGAAAAACTGTTTTTT. Residues: CASSLVGRPNEKLFF.

This clonotype was counted ten times or more. This chain uses TRBV12-3 or TRBV12-4 with TRBJ2-3; D is uncertain. The CDR3 length is 11 residues. Trimming pared 6 bases from V and 6 bases from J, leaving 7 bases between. This CDR3 reads CASSLRDTQYF. The DNA of the CDR3 is TGTGCCAGCAGCCTCCGGGATACGCAGTATTTT.

The V gene is TRBV19, the J gene TRBJ1-2, with D perhaps matching TRBD1 (5 bases). The germline gives CDR1 LNHDA, CDR2 SQIVND (reference sequence). Trimming left V 3 bases short and J 3 bases short, with 11 bases between. This CDR3 comprises 14 residues. CDR3 protein: CASSIGGLHYGYTF. CDR3 DNA sequence: TGTGCCAGTAGTATTGGGGGACTTCACTATGGCTACACCTTC.

This clonotype has only a few counts. The chain is built from TRBV7-6 and TRBJ2-6; D ambiguous. V dropped 3 bases and J dropped 4 bases, with 7 bases sitting between them. There are 14 residues in the CDR3. From germline, CDR1 is SGHVS and CDR2 FNYEAQ. CDR3 bases: TGTGCCAGCAGCTTTAGATCGGGGGCCAACGTCCTGACTTTC. Encoded protein: CASSFRSGANVLTF.

This sequence joins TRBV30 and TRBJ1-5, with TRBD1 identical over 8 bases. Germline trimming cut 4 bases from V and 7 bases from J; bases unmatched to any gene: 9. The CDR3 is made up of 14 amino acids. The germline CDR1 and CDR2 sequences are GTSNPN and SVGIG (reference sequence). The CDR3 sequence is CAWNSQGGGQPQHF. The CDR3 nucleotides are TGTGCCTGGAATTCACAGGGGGGGGGACAGCCCCAGCATTTT.

The rearrangement uses TRBV6-1 and TRBJ2-3; 8 positions match TRBD2. Germline V CDR1 and CDR2: MNHNS, SASEGT. V lost 7 bases to trimming and J lost 3 bases; unmatched junction nucleotides: 15. The CDR3 runs 17 residues. The CDR3 protein is CASIERPRGGGTDTQYF. DNA of the CDR3: TGTGCCAGCATCGAGAGACCCCGGGGGGGCGGAACAGATACGCAGTATTTT.

This clonotype was found many times. The V call is TRBV9, the J call TRBJ1-2; 8 bases align to TRBD1. Per germline, CDR1 SGDLS and CDR2 YYNGEE. The V gene end was trimmed by 0 bases and the J gene end by 8 bases; junction bases not matched to a gene: 9. This CDR3 spans 15 amino acids. This CDR3 is CASSVARQGLSGYTF. CDR3 bases: TGTGCCAGCAGCGTAGCCCGACAGGGGTTGAGCGGCTACACCTTC.

The V call is TRBV2, the J call TRBJ1-3; 7 bases line up with TRBD1. Germline V gene lookup returns CDR1 SNHLY and CDR2 FYNNEI. Trimming took 6 bases from V and 2 from J; bases not matched to a gene: 7. This CDR3 is 15 amino acids long. The CDR3 region is CASSQGQPPGNTIYF. In DNA, the CDR3 is TGTGCCAGCAGCCAGGGACAGCCACCTGGAAACACCATATATTTT.

This clonotype was counted a few times. The chain employs TRBV6-1 and TRBJ2-5; 9 bases fit TRBD2. Per germline, CDR1 MNHNS and CDR2 SASEGT. V dropped 4 bases and J dropped 1; count of bases not matched to a gene: 7. This CDR3 has 16 amino acids. In nucleotides, the CDR3 is TGTGCCAGCAGTGGGCTAGCGGGGTCAAGCCAAGAGACCCAGTACTTC. This translates into CASSGLAGSSQETQYF.

The chain carries TRBV6-1 and TRBJ1-2; D not certain. Germline CDR1 MNHNS, CDR2 SASEGT. The CDR3 is made up of 15 amino acids. V gave up 2 bases and J gave up 4 bases, with 14 bases separating them. The CDR3 loop is CASSEMAVGSYGYTF. DNA of the CDR3: TGTGCCAGCAGTGAAATGGCCGTTGGGAGCTATGGCTACACCTTC.

The CDR3 spells CASIEKGHNYGYTF. The CDR3 nucleotides read TGTGCCAGCATCGAGAAGGGACATAACTATGGCTACACCTTC. The chain couples TRBV6-1 to TRBJ1-2; tentative D call: TRBD1 (6 bases). The germline V gene encodes CDR1 MNHNS and CDR2 SASEGT. The CDR3 is 14 amino acids. V dropped 7 bases and J dropped 1 base, with 13 bases sitting between them.

This clonotype was counted at least ten times. The chain couples TRBV30 to TRBJ2-2; possibly TRBD1 for D (6 bases). V was pared by 5 bases and J by 8 bases, with 15 bases between. Per germline, CDR1 GTSNPN and CDR2 SVGIG (reference sequence). The CDR3 consists of 13 residues. CDR3 in amino acids: CAWFGQQWGELFF. Here the CDR3 DNA reads TGTGCCTGGTTTGGACAGCAATGGGGGGAGCTGTTTTTT.

The rearrangement uses TRBV19 and TRBJ1-5, with D uncertain. Trimming cost V 4 bases and J 1 base, with 14 bases left between them. The length of the CDR3 is 16 residues. Germline V gene data show CDR1 as LNHDA and CDR2 as SQIVND (reference sequence). In DNA form, the CDR3 reads TGTGCCAGTAGTAGGGTCGGGCAGGTCAGCAATCAGCCCCAGCATTTT. Translating it yields CASSRVGQVSNQPQHF. Complete variable domain (other parts from reference TRBV19 and TRBJ1-5): DGGITQSPKYLFRKEGQNVTLSCEQNLNHDAMYWYRQDPGQGLRLIYYSQIVNDFQKGDIAEGYSVSREKKESFPLTVTSAQKNPTAFYLCASSRVGQVSNQPQHFGDGTRLSIL.

This clonotype was seen repeatedly, ten times or more. This chain uses TRBV14 with TRBJ2-5, with D unresolved. Per germline, CDR1 SGHDN and CDR2 FVKESK. Trimming shortened V by 3 bases and J by 5 bases, and 7 bases separated the two germline ends. There are 12 residues in the CDR3. The CDR3 reads CASSQVGETQYF. CDR3 in DNA: TGTGCCAGCAGCCAGGTTGGCGAGACCCAGTACTTC.